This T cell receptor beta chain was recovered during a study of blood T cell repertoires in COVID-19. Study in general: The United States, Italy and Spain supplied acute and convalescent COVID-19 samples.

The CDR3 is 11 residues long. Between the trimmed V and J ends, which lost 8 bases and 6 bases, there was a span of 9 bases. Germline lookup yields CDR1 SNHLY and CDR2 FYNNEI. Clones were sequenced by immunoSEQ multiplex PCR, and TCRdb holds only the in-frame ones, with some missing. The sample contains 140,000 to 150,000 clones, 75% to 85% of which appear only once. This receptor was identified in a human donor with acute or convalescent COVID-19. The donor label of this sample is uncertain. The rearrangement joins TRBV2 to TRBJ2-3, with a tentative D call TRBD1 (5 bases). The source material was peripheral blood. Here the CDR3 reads CASDSGDTQYF. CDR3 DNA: TGTGCCAGCGATTCAGGGGATACGCAGTATTTT. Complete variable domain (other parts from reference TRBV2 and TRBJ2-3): EPEVTQTPSHQVTQMGQEVILRCVPISNHLYFYWYRQILGQKVEFLVSFYNNEISEKSEIFDDQFSVERPDGSNFTLKIRSTKLEDSAMYFCASDSGDTQYFGPGTRLTVL.